The 27 T cell receptor beta chains given below trace back to one sample, sequenced in a study of OX40 agonist ivuxolimab in advanced cancers. This table comes from immunoSEQ multiplex PCR, and its TCRdb copy is limited to in-frame clones, with some not included. The sample includes just over 25,000 clones, 65% to 90% of them seen just once. This material consisted of CD4+ or CD8+ T cells sorted from blood, taken in a trial of the OX40 agonist ivuxolimab. The origin of the receptors is an adult with an advanced solid tumor such as melanoma, head and neck, liver or kidney cancer.

This clone is a singleton in its sample. CDR3 sequence (DNA): TGTGCCAGCAGCTTACTGGACAGGGGCCCGAGGTATAATTCACCCCTCCACTTT. This codes for CASSLLDRGPRYNSPLHF. V usage is TRBV7-6 and J usage is TRBJ1-6; TRBD1 aligns across 9 bases. The CDR3 covers 18 residues. V gave up 2 bases and J gave up 4 bases; unmatched junction bases: 9. The germline V gene has CDR1 SGHVS and CDR2 FNYEAQ.

This clone was counted a few times. This chain joins TRBV7-9 and TRBJ1-1, with D unclear. V lost 1 base, J lost 3 bases, and 3 bases lay in between. This CDR3 has 12 residues. Germline CDR1 reads SEHNR; CDR2 reads FQNEAQ (reference sequence). The CDR3 nucleotides are TGTGCCAGCAGCTTAGGTTACACTGAAGCTTTCTTT. Protein sequence: CASSLGYTEAFF.

The chain is built from TRBV27 and TRBJ1-6; D is uncertain. Germline V lookup: CDR1 MNHEY, CDR2 SMNVEV (reference sequence). Trimming removed 8 bases at V and 2 bases at J, with 13 bases between. The CDR3 runs to 15 residues. CDR3 DNA: TGTGCCAGCCACCCTATCGGGACCTATAATTCACCCCTCCACTTT. Translated: CASHPIGTYNSPLHF.

As concerns this clone: Other nucleotide sequences in the sample specify the same CDR3. V and J are TRBV4-1 and TRBJ2-1; TRBD2 matches at 8 bases. From germline, CDR1 is MGHRA and CDR2 YSYEKL. J gave up 7 bases and V 1 base, and 6 bases lay outside the gene matches. The CDR3 totals 15 residues. CDR3 nucleotide sequence: TGCGCCAGCAGCCAAGGAGGACTAGCTGCGAATGAGCAGTTCTTC. This translates into CASSQGGLAANEQFF.

V and J are TRBV9 and TRBJ2-5; 9 bases line up with TRBD2. The CDR3 has 15 amino acids. Germline CDR1 SGDLS, CDR2 YYNGEE. V gave up 2 bases and J gave up 5 bases; unmatched junction bases: 7. CDR3 nucleotide sequence: TGTGCCAGCAGCGTTAGCGGGGGAGGGGGGGAGACCCAGTACTTC. This translates into CASSVSGGGGETQYF.

This chain links TRBV9 with TRBJ2-1; 9 bases match TRBD2. The CDR3 length is 14 residues. Germline lookup yields CDR1 SGDLS and CDR2 YYNGEE. V was clipped by 2 bases and J by 8 bases; unmatched bases: 5. The CDR3 is CASSVRTSVDEQFF. CDR3 in DNA: TGTGCCAGCAGCGTGCGGACTAGCGTAGATGAGCAGTTCTTC.

The V and J genes are TRBV29-1 and TRBJ1-2; 7 nucleotides match TRBD1. The CDR3 is 13 residues long. Germline-derived CDR1 and CDR2 are SQVTM and ANQGSEA. Trimming at V came to 7 bases and at J to 5 bases, leaving 10 bases not matched to a gene. The CDR3 loop is CSDTGVIGYGYTF. The CDR3 DNA sequence: TGCAGCGACACAGGGGTTATCGGGTATGGCTACACCTTC. The full variable domain, with the rest looked up from reference TRBV29-1 and TRBJ1-2, is SAVISQKPSRDICQRGTSLTIQCQVDSQVTMMFWYRQQPGQSLTLIATANQGSEATYESGFVIDKFPISRPNLTFSTLTVSNMSPEDSSIYLCSDTGVIGYGYTFGSGTRLTVV.

The V call is TRBV6-6, the J call TRBJ2-7, with D hard to call. This CDR3 contains 14 residues. Deletions cut 0 bases from V and 2 bases from J, with 8 bases between. Looked up from germline, CDR1 is MNHNY and CDR2 is SVGAGI (reference sequence). The CDR3 DNA sequence: TGTGCCAGCAGTTACTCCAGTGCACCCTACGAGCAGTACTTC. Translating gives CASSYSSAPYEQYF.

A few counts support this clone. The rearrangement uses TRBV14 and TRBJ1-1, with 10 bases lining up with TRBD1. Germline CDR1 is SGHDN and CDR2 is FVKESK. J lost 4 bases, V lost 1 base, and 12 bases had no gene match. The CDR3 totals 18 residues. CDR3 in amino acids: CASSQVGQGRVPATEAFF. CDR3 DNA: TGTGCCAGCAGCCAAGTGGGACAGGGGAGAGTCCCAGCCACTGAAGCTTTCTTT.

The chain couples TRBV2 to TRBJ2-5; 9 nucleotides line up with TRBD2. V shed 4 bases, J shed 5 bases, and the junction held 8 bases outside the gene matches. This CDR3 comprises 15 residues. Germline V gene data show CDR1 as SNHLY and CDR2 as FYNNEI. The CDR3 DNA is TGTGCCAGCAGTGTGCGGGAGGGCCTTATGGAGACCCAGTACTTC. As protein: CASSVREGLMETQYF.

The J gene is TRBJ2-2, the V gene TRBV27; 12 bases line up with TRBD2. CDR1 and CDR2 from the germline V gene are MNHEY and SMNVEV (reference sequence). J gave up 2 bases and V 2 bases, and 12 bases lay outside the gene matches. This CDR3 is built from 20 residues. The CDR3, as DNA: TGTGCCAGCAGTTTAGGTATCCGACTAGCGGGGGCTCCAAACACCGGGGAGCTGTTTTTT. It is translated as CASSLGIRLAGAPNTGELFF.

V and J are TRBV9 and TRBJ2-1; TRBD2 matches 10 bases. Germline lookup yields CDR1 SGDLS and CDR2 YYNGEE. This CDR3 is built from 18 residues. The J segment lost 3 bases and the V segment lost 4 bases, leaving 13 bases of the junction unmatched. This CDR3 is CASSLRAAGLADYNEQFF. CDR3 in DNA: TGTGCCAGCAGCCTCCGAGCGGCAGGACTAGCGGACTACAATGAGCAGTTCTTC.

The V and J genes are TRBV7-9 and TRBJ2-1; 8 bases agree with TRBD2. V was pared by 6 bases and J by 8 bases, with 12 bases of the junction left unmatched. Germline V lookup: CDR1 SEHNR, CDR2 FQNEAQ (reference sequence). The CDR3 loop spans 15 amino acids. CDR3 DNA: TGTGCCAGCAGTCCATCGCCTAGCGGGTTGCATGAGCAGTTCTTC. Translating gives CASSPSPSGLHEQFF.

The chain recombines TRBV4-3 with TRBJ2-7; the D is unclear. The CDR3 is 13 amino acids. Trimming shortened V by 1 base and J by 4 bases, and 8 bases separated the two germline ends. CDR1 is LGHNA and CDR2 is YSLEER in the germline V gene. The CDR3 nucleotides are TGCGCCAGCAGCCAAGTGCCCGGGTACGAGCAGTACTTC. Encoded protein: CASSQVPGYEQYF.

The V call is TRBV7-9, the J call TRBJ1-6; perhaps TRBD1 as D (6 bases). In germline, CDR1 is SEHNR, CDR2 FQNEAQ (reference sequence). The V and J ends lost 5 bases and 9 bases respectively, with 14 bases between them. This CDR3 comprises 14 residues. DNA for the CDR3: TGTGCCAGCAGCCGGACAGAGGGGAGTTCACCCCTCCACTTT. Its translation: CASSRTEGSSPLHF.

The chain has TRBV9 and TRBJ1-2, with a possible D match to TRBD1 (6 bases). V was shortened by 3 bases and J by 3 bases, with 15 bases between the two germline ends. Germline loops: CDR1 SGDLS, CDR2 YYNGEE. The CDR3 spans 15 residues. The CDR3 is CASSAQRQEYYGYTF. The CDR3 DNA reads as TGTGCCAGCAGCGCCCAGCGACAGGAATACTATGGCTACACCTTC.

This chain connects TRBV29-1 to TRBJ2-7; D is ambiguous. V was shortened by 4 bases and J by 0 bases, with 10 bases between the two germline ends. Germline-derived CDR1 and CDR2 are SQVTM and ANQGSEA. The CDR3 runs to 13 residues. The CDR3 nucleotides are TGCAGCGTTGGTATCGTAGACTCCTACGAGCAGTACTTC. Encoded protein: CSVGIVDSYEQYF.

The J gene is TRBJ1-3, the V gene TRBV28, with 7 bases lining up with TRBD1. This CDR3 is built from 18 residues. V trimming: 7 bases; J trimming: 2 bases; junction bases outside the gene matches: 17. Germline assignment: CDR1 MDHEN and CDR2 SYDVKM. CDR3 sequence (DNA): TGTGCCAGCAAAATCCCCCGGGACAGCACTGCCCCTGGAAACACCATATATTTT. Translated, it gives CASKIPRDSTAPGNTIYF.

The rearrangement uses TRBV9 and TRBJ1-1; TRBD1 might be the D (6 bases). The CDR3 is 17 amino acids. Deletions cut 4 bases from V and 2 bases from J, with 21 bases between. Per germline, CDR1 SGDLS and CDR2 YYNGEE. DNA of the CDR3: TGTGCCAGCAGCCCAGGGGCCCGAGGATGGAAAAACACTGAAGCTTTCTTT. Translating gives CASSPGARGWKNTEAFF.

The V and J genes are TRBV27 and TRBJ2-1; TRBD1 matches 7 bases. The germline CDR1 and CDR2 sequences are MNHEY and SMNVEV (reference sequence). The CDR3 covers 13 residues. J gave up 9 bases and V 5 bases, and 7 bases lay outside the gene matches. The CDR3 DNA is TGTGCCAGCAGTCGGTCAGGGGGTATTGAGCAGTTCTTC. This gives the protein CASSRSGGIEQFF.

The CDR3 region is CASSLSPRDIYGYTF. The CDR3 region has the DNA TGTGCCAGCAGCTTAAGCCCCCGGGACATCTATGGCTACACCTTC. The chain joins TRBV5-4 to TRBJ1-2, with D possibly matching TRBD1 (6 bases). The V and J ends lost 2 bases and 4 bases respectively, with 15 bases between them. The CDR3 totals 15 residues. CDR1 is SGHNT, CDR2 YYREEE, per germline (reference sequence).

The chain is built from TRBV7-6 and TRBJ1-1, with D maybe TRBD1 (6 bases). With 3 bases removed from V and 1 base from J, the gap between germline ends came to 9 bases. CDR3 length: 14 amino acids. From germline, CDR1 is SGHVS and CDR2 FNYEAQ. This CDR3 is CASSLGGANTEAFF. DNA of the CDR3: TGTGCCAGCAGCTTGGGGGGCGCGAACACTGAAGCTTTCTTT.

The chain couples TRBV27 to TRBJ1-1, with 7 bases identical to TRBD1. The CDR3 contains 14 residues. J lost 7 bases, V lost 5 bases, and 10 bases had no gene match. Germline V CDR1 and CDR2: MNHEY, SMNVEV (reference sequence). The CDR3: CASSAPTGSSEAFF. The CDR3 coding sequence is TGTGCCAGCAGTGCCCCGACAGGGAGTAGTGAAGCTTTCTTT.

Worth noting for this clone: The same CDR3 also results from other DNA sequences found in this sample. CDR3 in DNA: TGCGCCAGCAGCCAAGTACAGGGTCCTTACGAGCAGTACTTC. This gives the protein CASSQVQGPYEQYF. The chain carries TRBV4-1 and TRBJ2-7, with D maybe TRBD1 (6 bases). This CDR3 spans 14 amino acids. Trimming took 1 base from V and 4 from J, leaving 11 bases between them. Germline CDR1 and CDR2: MGHRA and YSYEKL.

V is TRBV2 and J is TRBJ1-3; no definite D call. V gave up 8 bases and J gave up 4 bases, with 18 bases separating them. Germline CDR1 is SNHLY and CDR2 is FYNNEI. The CDR3 loop spans 15 amino acids. The CDR3 is CASAGWPIWGNTIYF. CDR3 bases: TGTGCCAGCGCGGGATGGCCTATTTGGGGAAACACCATATATTTT.

The chain is built from TRBV9 and TRBJ2-7; TRBD1 matches 10 bases. The germline V gene encodes CDR1 SGDLS and CDR2 YYNGEE. Germline trimming cut 3 bases from V and 4 bases from J; bases unmatched to any gene: 7. There are 15 residues in the CDR3. The CDR3 sequence is CASSASRTGGYEQYF. The CDR3 DNA follows: TGTGCCAGCAGCGCATCCCGGACAGGGGGGTACGAGCAGTACTTC.

The chain has TRBV6-5 and TRBJ2-1; 8 nucleotides agree with TRBD2. CDR3 length equals 15 residues. V was clipped by 6 bases and J by 1 base; unmatched bases: 5. Germline CDR1 reads MNHEY; CDR2 reads SVGAGI. CDR3 sequence (DNA): TGTGCCAGCAGCCTGCGGGGGGCGTCCTACAATGAGCAGTTCTTC. Translating it yields CASSLRGASYNEQFF.